This T cell receptor (beta chain) was sequenced during a study of blood T cell repertoires in COVID-19. V dropped 7 bases and J dropped 5 bases, with 15 bases sitting between them. The CDR3 has 14 amino acids. The germline V gene has CDR1 MNHEY and CDR2 SVGAGI. In the original workflow: Quantification of nucleated cells was approximated via reference gene primer amplification. Sequencing was performed with immunoSEQ multiplex PCR; in TCRdb, only in-frame clones are kept and a portion is missing. The V and J calls and clone size come from that table; D and trimming were worked out from the DNA. This table holds about 80,000 clones, roughly three quarters found once.

The sequence derives from a man aged 65 to 79 with active or convalescent COVID-19. This rearrangement joins TRBV6-5 to TRBJ1-5; D is undetermined. Sequencing input: peripheral blood. The CDR3 coding sequence is TGTGCCAGCACTTCCTCGGGCGGGGATCAGCCCCAGCATTTT. Protein sequence: CASTSSGGDQPQHF.